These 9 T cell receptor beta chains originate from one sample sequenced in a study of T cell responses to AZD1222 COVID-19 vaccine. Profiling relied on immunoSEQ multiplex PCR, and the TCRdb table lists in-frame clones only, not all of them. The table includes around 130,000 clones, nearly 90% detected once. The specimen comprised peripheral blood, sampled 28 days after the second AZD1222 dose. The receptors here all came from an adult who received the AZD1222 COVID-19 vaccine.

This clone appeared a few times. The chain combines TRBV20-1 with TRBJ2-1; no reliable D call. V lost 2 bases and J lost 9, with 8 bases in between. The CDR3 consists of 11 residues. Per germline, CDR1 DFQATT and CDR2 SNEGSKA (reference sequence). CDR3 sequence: CSARSYGEQFF. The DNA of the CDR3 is TGCAGTGCTAGAAGTTACGGTGAGCAGTTCTTC.

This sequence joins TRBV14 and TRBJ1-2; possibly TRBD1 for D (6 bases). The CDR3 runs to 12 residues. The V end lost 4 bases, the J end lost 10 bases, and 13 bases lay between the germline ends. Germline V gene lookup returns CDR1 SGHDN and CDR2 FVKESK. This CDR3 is CASSLGAGDYTF. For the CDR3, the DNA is TGTGCCAGCAGCCTGGGGGCAGGGGACTACACCTTC.

CDR3 in DNA: TGCGCCAGCAGCCTTCAACCGGGACAGGGGGCCGGGGAGCTGTTTTTT. Its translation: CASSLQPGQGAGELFF. V is TRBV5-1 and J is TRBJ2-2, with 11 bases identical to TRBD1. The CDR3 is made up of 16 amino acids. Per the germline V gene, CDR1 is SGHRS and CDR2 is YFSETQ. Losses at the gene ends were 4 bases for V and 6 bases for J; bases not matched to a gene: 8. Together with reference TRBV5-1 and TRBJ2-2, the CDR3 gives the full variable domain: KAGVTQTPRYLIKTRGQQVTLSCSPISGHRSVSWYQQTPGQGLQFLFEYFSETQRNKGNFPGRFSGRQFSNSRSEMNVSTLELGDSALYLCASSLQPGQGAGELFFGEGSRLTVL.

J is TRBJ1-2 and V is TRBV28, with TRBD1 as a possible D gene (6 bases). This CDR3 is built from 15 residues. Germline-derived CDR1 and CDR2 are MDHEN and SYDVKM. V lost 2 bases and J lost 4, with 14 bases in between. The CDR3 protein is CASSLPVPGVYGYTF. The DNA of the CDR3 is TGTGCCAGCAGTTTACCTGTCCCAGGGGTCTATGGCTACACCTTC.

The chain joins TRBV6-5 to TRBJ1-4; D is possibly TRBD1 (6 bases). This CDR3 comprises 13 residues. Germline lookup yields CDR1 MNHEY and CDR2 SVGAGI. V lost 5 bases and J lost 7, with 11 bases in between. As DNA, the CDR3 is TGTGCCAGCAGTCCCTCGGGGGCTGAAAAACTGTTTTTT. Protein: CASSPSGAEKLFF.

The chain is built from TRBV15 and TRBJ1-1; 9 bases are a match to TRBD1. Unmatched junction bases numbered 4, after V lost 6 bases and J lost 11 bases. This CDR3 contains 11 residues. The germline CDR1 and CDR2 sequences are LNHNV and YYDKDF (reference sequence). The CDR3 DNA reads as TGTGCCACCAGTAAAGGACAGGGGGCTTTCTTT. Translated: CATSKGQGAFF.

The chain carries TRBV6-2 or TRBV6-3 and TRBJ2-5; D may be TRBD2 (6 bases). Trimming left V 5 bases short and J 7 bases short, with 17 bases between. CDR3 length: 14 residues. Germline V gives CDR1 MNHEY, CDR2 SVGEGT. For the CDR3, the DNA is TGTGCCAGCAGTGGCGGGGCCAGGGACGGGACCCAGTACTTC. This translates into CASSGGARDGTQYF.

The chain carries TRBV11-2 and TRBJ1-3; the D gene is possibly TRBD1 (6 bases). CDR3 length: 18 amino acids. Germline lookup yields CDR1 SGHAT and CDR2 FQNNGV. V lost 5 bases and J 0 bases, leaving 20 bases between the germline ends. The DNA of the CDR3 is TGTGCCAGCAGCCGATCCCGGGACACTTTCGGCTCTGGAAACACCATATATTTT. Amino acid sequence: CASSRSRDTFGSGNTIYF.

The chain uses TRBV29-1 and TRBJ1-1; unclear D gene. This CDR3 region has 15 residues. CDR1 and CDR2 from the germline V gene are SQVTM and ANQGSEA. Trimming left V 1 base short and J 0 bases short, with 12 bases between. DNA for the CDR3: TGCAGCGTTGAAGTTCGGCAATCGATGAACACTGAAGCTTTCTTT. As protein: CSVEVRQSMNTEAFF.